This TCR beta chain was captured by sequencing in a study of blood T cell repertoires in COVID-19. Original processing notes: Estimation of nucleated cell counts relied on the amplification of reference gene primers. Libraries were prepared by immunoSEQ multiplex PCR; TCRdb keeps only in-frame clonotypes and omits some of them. The V and J calls and the clone size are those of that table, but D and trimming were determined from the DNA. The data contain some 82,000 clones, 80% to 85% of them singletons. The J segment lost 0 bases and the V segment lost 2 bases, leaving 16 bases of the junction unmatched. The germline gives CDR1 MNHEY, CDR2 SVGEGT. This CDR3 is built from 21 residues.

The origin of this receptor is an elderly man with acute or convalescent COVID-19. Sequencing was done on a sample of peripheral blood. V usage is TRBV6-2 or TRBV6-3 and J usage is TRBJ2-1, with 10 nucleotides matching TRBD2. The CDR3 region is CASSYRGGRASGSSSYNEQFF. The CDR3 DNA reads as TGTGCCAGCAGTTACCGGGGTGGTCGGGCTAGCGGGAGCAGCTCCTACAATGAGCAGTTCTTC.